The rows below give T cell receptor beta chains drawn from one sample of a study of glioma-infiltrating T cells. Each CDR3 protein gets one entry after TCRdb re-called the multiplex PCR reads with MiXCR. The sample lists 100,000 to 150,000 distinct CDR3 sequences; approximately 26% were seen once. The sequenced sample consisted of glioma tissue, nonneoplastic brain tissue, or PBMCs (not recorded which). These receptors all stem from a human donor with low-grade glioma or glioblastoma, undergoing nonglioma brain surgery, or in good health (not recorded which). CDR3s include the opening cysteine and the closing phenylalanine or tryptophan. Some rows have no size entry. The others give once, few or many, or a class for an expanded clone.

v_call	clone_size	cdr3_length	j_call	cdr3_aa
TRBV27	many	13	TRBJ2-1	CASNFRQSNEQFF
TRBV7-8	few	16	TRBJ1-1	CASSSHAGASNTEAFF
TRBV7-9	.	16	TRBJ1-5	CASSTSDRGSNQPQHF
TRBV7-3	.	13	TRBJ1-1	CASSREDRGRAFF
TRBV2	few	15	TRBJ2-3	CATATGTSTTDTQYF
TRBV19	few	15	TRBJ1-1	CASEGDRGQNTEAFF
TRBV6-1	many	14	TRBJ1-6	CASSRGQGGSPLHF
TRBV18	few	15	TRBJ2-3	CASSLRQGRTDTQYF
TRBV27	many	15	TRBJ2-5	CASSLSGPSQETQYF
TRBV18	.	14	TRBJ2-3	CASSPTAQPDTQYF
TRBV20-1	many	15	TRBJ1-1	CSADGQGGLYTEAFF
TRBV19	.	15	TRBJ1-4	CASSTRATFNEKLFF
TRBV7-3	.	14	TRBJ2-5	CASSAHRGQETQYF
TRBV5-1	.	14	TRBJ2-5	CASSLGLAAETQYF
TRBV7-9	.	15	TRBJ2-1	CASSQTSGGNNEQFF
TRBV7-3	.	13	TRBJ2-3	CASSVERRDTQYF
TRBV7-2	many	15	TRBJ2-1	CASSLHRHRENEQFF
TRBV6-6	many	11	TRBJ2-3	CASSYSSAQYF
TRBV20-1	few	15	TRBJ1-6	CSAAFQGEGNSPLHF
TRBV7-9	few	15	TRBJ1-4	CASSAGWGRSEKLFF
TRBV25-1	few	14	TRBJ1-2	CASRGEGPPYGYTF
TRBV10-3	few	14	TRBJ2-3	CASRDRPPTDTQYF
TRBV25-1	few	14	TRBJ2-5	CASSTRDTRETQYF
TRBV15	many	15	TRBJ1-5	CATSSLGTGNQPQHF
TRBV19	few	14	TRBJ2-2	CASSVQGAVGELFF
TRBV14	.	13	TRBJ2-5	CASSQHLGETQYF
TRBV24-1	.	15	TRBJ2-6	CATTGGGPGANVLTF
TRBV14	many	15	TRBJ2-3	CASSQDIWSTDTQYF
TRBV19	few	13	TRBJ1-2	CASRENANYGYTF
TRBV28	.	14	TRBJ1-2	CASSEDGWVEGYAF
TRBV4-2	.	15	TRBJ1-1	CASTTAGGVNTEAFF
TRBV20-1	once	14	TRBJ1-2	CSEYSYSCFYGYTF
TRBV20-1	many	11	TRBJ2-2	CSARSGALMFF
TRBV18	few	17	TRBJ1-1	CASSPGRGIEVNTEAFF
TRBV3-1	few	14	TRBJ2-2	CASSIQGETGELFF
TRBV5-1	.	15	TRBJ2-3	CASSRPETSTDTQYF
TRBV4-2	many	15	TRBJ2-3	CASSQGSTVADTQYF
TRBV4-1	.	17	TRBJ2-3	CASSQDSWRGRADTQYF
TRBV7-9	many	13	TRBJ1-1	CASNLSQDTEAFF
TRBV7-2	.	17	TRBJ2-3	CASSFYSGTRPTDTQYF
TRBV2	.	14	TRBJ1-5	CASSRQPSNQPQHF
TRBV5-1	few	14	TRBJ2-3	CASSRGQMTDTQYF
TRBV28	.	15	TRBJ2-5	CASSFGDGLQETQYF
TRBV7-2	many	14	TRBJ2-1	CASSLGIAGNEQFF
TRBV6-1	.	15	TRBJ2-5	CASSETMGGLETQYF
TRBV6-1	few	16	TRBJ2-5	CASSEGWGTVQETQYF